These T cell receptor beta chains were read from a single sample in a study of shared clonotypes between healthy human individuals. Clones were sequenced by immunoSEQ multiplex PCR, and TCRdb holds only the in-frame ones, with some missing. The sample yields just over 2,000,000 clones, 85% to 95% seen once. The sample taken for sequencing was naive CD4+ T cells sorted from blood. The receptors were sampled from a young man in good health. The CDR3 runs from the conserved cysteine through the conserved F or W. The order of the fields is J gene, clone size, D gene, V gene, CDR3 protein, CDR3 DNA. The D gene is left open where the match is weak. Size values are once, few and many counts, or a class for expanded clones, and some rows have none.

j_call: TRBJ2-1
clone_size: NA
d_call: TRBD2
v_call: TRBV5-1
cdr3_aa: CASSLASSGSIDEQFF
cdr3_nt: TGCGCCAGCAGCTTGGCCTCTAGCGGGAGTATTGATGAGCAGTTCTTC

j_call: TRBJ1-4
clone_size: NA
d_call: NA
v_call: TRBV4-1
cdr3_aa: CASSQIPGFNEKLFF
cdr3_nt: TGCGCCAGCAGCCAAATACCGGGCTTTAATGAAAAACTGTTTTTT

j_call: TRBJ1-1
clone_size: NA
d_call: TRBD1
v_call: TRBV19
cdr3_aa: CASSLTTGGNTEAFF
cdr3_nt: TGTGCCAGTAGTCTTACGACAGGGGGGAACACTGAAGCTTTCTTT

j_call: TRBJ2-7
clone_size: NA
d_call: NA
v_call: TRBV6-6
cdr3_aa: CASSHPGTSFAF
cdr3_nt: TGTGCCAGCAGTCACCCCGGGACAAGTTTTGCTTTC

j_call: TRBJ2-2
clone_size: NA
d_call: NA
v_call: TRBV6-9
cdr3_aa: CASSFEIGKPNTGELFF
cdr3_nt: TGTGCCAGCAGTTTCGAGATCGGCAAACCCAACACCGGGGAGCTGTTTTTT

j_call: TRBJ2-4
clone_size: once
d_call: NA
v_call: TRBV21-1
cdr3_aa: CASSTRGLASLAKNIQYF
cdr3_nt: TGTGCCAGCAGCACCCGGGGACTAGCGTCTTTAGCCAAAAACATTCAGTACTTC

j_call: TRBJ2-3
clone_size: NA
d_call: NA
v_call: TRBV7-2
cdr3_aa: CASSLYGTDTQYF
cdr3_nt: TGTGCCAGCAGCTTGTATGGCACAGATACGCAGTATTTT

j_call: TRBJ2-7
clone_size: NA
d_call: TRBD2
v_call: TRBV10-1
cdr3_aa: CASMRLAPTSYEQYF
cdr3_nt: TGCGCCAGCATGCGACTAGCCCCAACCTCCTACGAGCAGTACTTC

j_call: TRBJ2-1
clone_size: NA
d_call: TRBD2
v_call: TRBV6-6
cdr3_aa: CASIKLAGGPSEQFF
cdr3_nt: TGTGCCAGCATCAAACTAGCGGGAGGGCCCAGTGAGCAGTTCTTC

j_call: TRBJ2-1
clone_size: once
d_call: TRBD2
v_call: TRBV6-5
cdr3_aa: CASSRGGYNEQFF
cdr3_nt: TGTGCCAGCAGCCGGGGGGGCTACAATGAGCAGTTCTTC

j_call: TRBJ1-6
clone_size: NA
d_call: TRBD1
v_call: TRBV5-1
cdr3_aa: CASSLRTGGSHNSPLHF
cdr3_nt: TGCGCCAGCAGCCTACGGACAGGGGGTAGCCATAATTCACCCCTCCACTTT

j_call: TRBJ1-1
clone_size: NA
d_call: NA
v_call: TRBV15
cdr3_aa: CATSSEFKQGVNTEAFF
cdr3_nt: TGTGCCACCAGCAGTGAGTTTAAACAGGGCGTGAACACTGAAGCTTTCTTT

j_call: TRBJ2-2
clone_size: NA
d_call: NA
v_call: TRBV10-3
cdr3_aa: CAISVGGGVGTGELFF
cdr3_nt: TGTGCCATCAGTGTAGGAGGGGGAGTGGGCACCGGGGAGCTGTTTTTT

j_call: TRBJ2-2
clone_size: NA
d_call: NA
v_call: TRBV2
cdr3_aa: CASSGEGAPTGELFF
cdr3_nt: TGTGCCAGCAGCGGGGAGGGGGCGCCCACCGGGGAGCTGTTTTTT

j_call: TRBJ2-7
clone_size: NA
d_call: NA
v_call: TRBV30
cdr3_aa: CAWNLGYEQYF
cdr3_nt: TGTGCCTGGAACTTAGGCTACGAGCAGTACTTC

j_call: TRBJ2-7
clone_size: few
d_call: TRBD1
v_call: TRBV7-2
cdr3_aa: CASSSKGQGYEQYF
cdr3_nt: TGTGCCAGCAGCTCCAAAGGACAGGGCTACGAGCAGTACTTC

j_call: TRBJ1-5
clone_size: NA
d_call: NA
v_call: TRBV28
cdr3_aa: CASSRDGDQPQHF
cdr3_nt: TGTGCCAGCAGTAGGGACGGGGATCAGCCCCAGCATTTT

j_call: TRBJ1-2
clone_size: NA
d_call: NA
v_call: TRBV29-1
cdr3_aa: CSVESTGLEVTF
cdr3_nt: TGCAGCGTTGAATCGACAGGCCTTGAGGTAACCTTC

j_call: TRBJ1-6
clone_size: NA
d_call: NA
v_call: TRBV5-1
cdr3_aa: CASSLAGGLNNSPLHF
cdr3_nt: TGCGCCAGCAGCTTGGCGGGGGGCTTGAATAATTCACCCCTCCACTTT

j_call: TRBJ2-2
clone_size: NA
d_call: TRBD2
v_call: TRBV10-2
cdr3_aa: CASSESASGISGELFF
cdr3_nt: TGCGCCAGCAGTGAGTCGGCTAGCGGGATCTCTGGGGAGCTGTTTTTT

j_call: TRBJ1-3
clone_size: NA
d_call: NA
v_call: TRBV7-9
cdr3_aa: CASRQESSGNTIYF
cdr3_nt: TGTGCCAGCAGGCAGGAGAGCTCTGGAAACACCATATATTTT

j_call: TRBJ2-5
clone_size: NA
d_call: TRBD1
v_call: TRBV27
cdr3_aa: CASRRTGHIPQETQYF
cdr3_nt: TGTGCCAGCAGGAGGACAGGGCATATCCCTCAAGAGACCCAGTACTTC

j_call: TRBJ1-6
clone_size: NA
d_call: NA
v_call: TRBV7-6
cdr3_aa: CASSSMALPGSPLHF
cdr3_nt: TGTGCCAGCAGCTCCATGGCCCTCCCGGGGTCACCCCTCCACTTT

j_call: TRBJ2-7
clone_size: NA
d_call: NA
v_call: TRBV28
cdr3_aa: CASTLEPTSSYEQYF
cdr3_nt: TGTGCCAGCACCTTAGAACCAACATCTTCCTACGAGCAGTACTTC

j_call: TRBJ1-4
clone_size: NA
d_call: TRBD1
v_call: TRBV7-3
cdr3_aa: CASSSTGGGATNEKLFF
cdr3_nt: TGTGCCAGCAGCTCCACAGGGGGAGGTGCAACTAATGAAAAACTGTTTTTT

j_call: TRBJ2-1
clone_size: NA
d_call: TRBD2
v_call: TRBV5-6
cdr3_aa: CASSFREAGSYNEQFF
cdr3_nt: TGTGCCAGCAGCTTTCGGGAAGCGGGGTCCTACAATGAGCAGTTCTTC

j_call: TRBJ2-7
clone_size: few
d_call: TRBD2
v_call: TRBV2
cdr3_aa: CASSLLTSGRYYEQYF
cdr3_nt: TGTGCCAGCAGTCTACTGACTAGCGGGAGGTACTACGAGCAGTACTTC

j_call: TRBJ2-6
clone_size: NA
d_call: NA
v_call: TRBV4-3
cdr3_aa: CASSHTLASLSGANVLTF
cdr3_nt: TGCGCCAGCAGCCATACGCTCGCCAGCCTCTCTGGGGCCAACGTCCTGACTTTC

j_call: TRBJ1-4
clone_size: NA
d_call: NA
v_call: TRBV7-2
cdr3_aa: CASSLVALRGFANEKLFF
cdr3_nt: TGTGCCAGCAGCTTAGTAGCATTAAGAGGGTTTGCTAATGAAAAACTGTTTTTT

j_call: TRBJ2-3
clone_size: NA
d_call: NA
v_call: TRBV5-6
cdr3_aa: CASSFRGGTDTQYF
cdr3_nt: TGTGCCAGCAGCTTCAGGGGGGGCACAGATACGCAGTATTTT

j_call: TRBJ2-3
clone_size: NA
d_call: TRBD1
v_call: TRBV29-1
cdr3_aa: CSVAGTGREGDTQYF
cdr3_nt: TGCAGCGTTGCCGGGACAGGGAGAGAAGGAGATACGCAGTATTTT

j_call: TRBJ1-1
clone_size: NA
d_call: NA
v_call: TRBV6-1
cdr3_aa: CASSEMGGTEAFF
cdr3_nt: TGTGCCAGCAGTGAAATGGGTGGCACTGAAGCTTTCTTT

j_call: TRBJ1-2
clone_size: NA
d_call: NA
v_call: TRBV27
cdr3_aa: CASSLSWADRGYTF
cdr3_nt: TGTGCCAGCAGTTTATCGTGGGCAGATCGGGGCTACACCTTC

j_call: TRBJ2-2
clone_size: NA
d_call: NA
v_call: TRBV6-1
cdr3_aa: CASSEGGPGELFF
cdr3_nt: TGTGCCAGCAGTGAAGGGGGACCGGGGGAGCTGTTTTTT

j_call: TRBJ2-5
clone_size: NA
d_call: TRBD2
v_call: TRBV19
cdr3_aa: CASTQGLAGGETQYF
cdr3_nt: TGTGCCAGTACCCAGGGACTAGCGGGAGGAGAGACCCAGTACTTC

j_call: TRBJ1-1
clone_size: NA
d_call: TRBD1
v_call: TRBV6-5
cdr3_aa: CASSATGEPRGEAFF
cdr3_nt: TGTGCCAGCAGTGCGACAGGGGAGCCGAGGGGTGAAGCTTTCTTT

j_call: TRBJ2-1
clone_size: NA
d_call: TRBD2
v_call: TRBV10-1
cdr3_aa: CASSASGSAYNEQFF
cdr3_nt: TGCGCCAGCAGTGCTAGCGGGAGTGCCTACAATGAGCAGTTCTTC

j_call: TRBJ2-2
clone_size: NA
d_call: TRBD2
v_call: TRBV5-1
cdr3_aa: CASSSAGENTGELFF
cdr3_nt: TGCGCCAGCAGCTCGGCGGGAGAGAACACCGGGGAGCTGTTTTTT